This T cell receptor beta chain was identified in a study of blood T cells in healthy people across ages. Whole-study findings and limits: Aged donors had fewer naive CD4+ cells and lower diversity than long-lived donors. In older individuals, TCR beta diversity per million T cells was lower, falling roughly linearly with age.

This clonotype showed up just a few times. Its specificity is not known. Germline is not matched at one junction end, which may reflect a read error. This CDR3 is 13 amino acids long. Per the germline V gene, CDR1 is LGHNA and CDR2 is YSLEER. It was with a sample-barcoded 5' primer and a J-beta primer mix that a second PCR of about 7 to 12 cycles was run. Each TCR beta cDNA got a 12-nucleotide random molecular identifier. TCRdb called the 5' RACE reads again in MiXCR, with one record for every CDR3 protein. The profile shows some 1,800,000 distinct CDR3 sequences, more than 35% of them singletons. Sequenced sample: blood. The TCR was taken from a human donor in good health. The gene calls are TRBV4-3 and TRBJ1-5; D is undetermined. CDR3 nucleotides: TGTGCCAGCAGCCAAGCTGTCAATCAGCCCCAGCATTTT. Protein sequence: CASSQAVNQPQHF.